This T cell receptor beta chain was retrieved from a study of blood T cell repertoires in COVID-19. Whole-study context: From the United States, Italy and Spain came samples of acute and convalescent COVID-19. PBMCs, B-cell-depleted T cells, or T cells provided the cDNA or gDNA that made up the material.

How the authors handled the data: Estimation of nucleated cell counts was performed using reference gene primer amplification. Profiling relied on immunoSEQ multiplex PCR, and the TCRdb table lists in-frame clones only, not all of them. V and J calls and clone size are those listed in that table; D and trimming were worked out from the DNA. Here the sample spans around 260,000 clones, about 80% being singletons. CDR1 is SGHRS, CDR2 YFSETQ, per germline. The CDR3 covers 15 residues. V shed 3 bases and J 7 bases; nucleotides not matched to a gene: 9. Sample: peripheral blood. The sequence was obtained from a woman aged 45-65 years who had recovered from COVID-19. The chain recombines TRBV5-1 with TRBJ1-1; 10 bases line up with TRBD1. CDR3 in DNA: TGCGCCAGCAGCTCCTCGACAGGGGGCGCTGGTGAAGCTTTCTTT. It codes for CASSSSTGGAGEAFF.